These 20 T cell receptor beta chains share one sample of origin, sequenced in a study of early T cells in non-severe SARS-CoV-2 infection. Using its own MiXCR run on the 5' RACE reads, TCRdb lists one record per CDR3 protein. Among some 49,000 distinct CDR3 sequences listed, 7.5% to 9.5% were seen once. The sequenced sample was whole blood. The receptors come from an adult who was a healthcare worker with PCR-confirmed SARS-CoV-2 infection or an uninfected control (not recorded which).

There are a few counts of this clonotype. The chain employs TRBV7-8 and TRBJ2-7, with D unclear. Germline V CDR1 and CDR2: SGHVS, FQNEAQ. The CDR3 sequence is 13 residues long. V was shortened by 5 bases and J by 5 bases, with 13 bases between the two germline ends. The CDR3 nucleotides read TGTGCCAGCAGCCGTAGCCGGCCCGACGAGCAGTACTTC. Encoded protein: CASSRSRPDEQYF.

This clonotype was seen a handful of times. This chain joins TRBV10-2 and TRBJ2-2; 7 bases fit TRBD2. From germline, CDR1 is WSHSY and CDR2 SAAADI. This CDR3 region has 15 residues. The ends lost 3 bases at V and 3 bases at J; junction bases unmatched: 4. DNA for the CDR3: TGCGCCAGCAGTGACGGGAGGCTGGACACCGGGGAGCTGTTTTTT. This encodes CASSDGRLDTGELFF.

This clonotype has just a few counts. This CDR3 reads CASSLGTGRGNQPQHF. As DNA, the CDR3 is TGTGCCAGCAGCTTAGGGACCGGGAGGGGCAATCAGCCCCAGCATTTT. The rearrangement joins TRBV7-6 to TRBJ1-5; no clear D gene. Trimming removed 1 base from V and 2 bases from J, with 12 bases in between. This CDR3 comprises 16 residues. Per the germline V gene, CDR1 is SGHVS and CDR2 is FNYEAQ.

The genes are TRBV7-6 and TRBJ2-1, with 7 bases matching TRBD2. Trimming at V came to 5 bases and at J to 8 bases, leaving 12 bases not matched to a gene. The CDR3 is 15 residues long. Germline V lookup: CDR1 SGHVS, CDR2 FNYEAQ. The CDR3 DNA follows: TGTGCCAGCAGCCCCCAGAGCGGGACGGGCTATGAGCAGTTCTTC. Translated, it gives CASSPQSGTGYEQFF.

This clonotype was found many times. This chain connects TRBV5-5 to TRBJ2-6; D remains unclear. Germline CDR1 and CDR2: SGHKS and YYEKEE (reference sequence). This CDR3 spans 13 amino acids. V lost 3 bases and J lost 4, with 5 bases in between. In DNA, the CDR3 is TGTGCCAGCAGCTCCCACGGGGCCAACGTCCTGACTTTC. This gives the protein CASSSHGANVLTF.

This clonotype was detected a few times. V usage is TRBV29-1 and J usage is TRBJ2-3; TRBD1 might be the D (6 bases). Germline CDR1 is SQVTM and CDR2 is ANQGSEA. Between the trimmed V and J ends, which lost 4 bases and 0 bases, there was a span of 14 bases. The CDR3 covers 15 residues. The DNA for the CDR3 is TGCAGCGTTGTGGGGGCACAGACTAGCACAGATACGCAGTATTTT. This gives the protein CSVVGAQTSTDTQYF.

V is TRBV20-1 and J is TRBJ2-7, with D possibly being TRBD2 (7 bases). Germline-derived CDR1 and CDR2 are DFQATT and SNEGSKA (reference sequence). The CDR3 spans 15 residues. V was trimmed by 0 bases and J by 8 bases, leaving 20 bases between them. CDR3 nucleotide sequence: TGCAGTGCTAGAGATCTGCAGGAGTGGGGGGGCCAGCAGTACTTC. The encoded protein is CSARDLQEWGGQQYF.

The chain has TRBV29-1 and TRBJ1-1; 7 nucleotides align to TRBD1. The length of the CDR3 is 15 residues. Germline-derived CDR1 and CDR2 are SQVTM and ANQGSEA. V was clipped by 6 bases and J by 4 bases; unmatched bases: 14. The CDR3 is CSVAPIDRAGTEAFF. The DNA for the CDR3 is TGCAGCGTCGCCCCTATTGACAGGGCTGGCACTGAAGCTTTCTTT.

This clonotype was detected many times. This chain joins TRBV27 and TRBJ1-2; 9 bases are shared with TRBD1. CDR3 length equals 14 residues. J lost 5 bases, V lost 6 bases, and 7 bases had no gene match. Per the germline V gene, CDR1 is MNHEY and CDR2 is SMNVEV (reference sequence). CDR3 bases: TGTGCCAGCAGCCCGGGACAGGGTTGGTATGGCTACACCTTC. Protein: CASSPGQGWYGYTF.

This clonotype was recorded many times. This CDR3 is CASSWKSVGSPLHF. CDR3 coding DNA: TGTGCCAGCAGTTGGAAGTCGGTAGGGTCACCCCTCCACTTT. The chain joins TRBV28 to TRBJ1-6; D not certain. V lost 4 bases to trimming and J lost 10 bases, with 14 bases between them. Germline assignment: CDR1 MDHEN and CDR2 SYDVKM. This CDR3 has 14 residues.

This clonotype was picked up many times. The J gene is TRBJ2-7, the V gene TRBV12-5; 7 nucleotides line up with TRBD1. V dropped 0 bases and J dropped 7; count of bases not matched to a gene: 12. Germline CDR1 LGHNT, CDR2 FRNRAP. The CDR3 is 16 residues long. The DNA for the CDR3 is TGTGCTAGTGGTTTGGTACTAACAGGGGCGGCTGGTGAGCAGTACTTC. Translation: CASGLVLTGAAGEQYF.

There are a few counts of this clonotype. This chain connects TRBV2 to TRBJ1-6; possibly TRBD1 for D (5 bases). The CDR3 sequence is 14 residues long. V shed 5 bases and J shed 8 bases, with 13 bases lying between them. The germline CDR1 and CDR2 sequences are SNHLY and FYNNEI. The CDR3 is CASSTDGGDSPLHF. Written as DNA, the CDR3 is TGTGCCAGCAGTACGGACGGGGGGGATTCACCCCTCCACTTT. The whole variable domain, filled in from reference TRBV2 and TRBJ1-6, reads EPEVTQTPSHQVTQMGQEVILRCVPISNHLYFYWYRQILGQKVEFLVSFYNNEISEKSEIFDDQFSVERPDGSNFTLKIRSTKLEDSAMYFCASSTDGGDSPLHFGNGTRLTVT.

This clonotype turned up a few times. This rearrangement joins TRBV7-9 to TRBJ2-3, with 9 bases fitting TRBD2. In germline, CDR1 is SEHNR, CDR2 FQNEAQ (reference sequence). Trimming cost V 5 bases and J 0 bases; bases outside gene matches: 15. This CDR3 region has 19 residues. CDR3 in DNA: TGTGCCAGCAGCCATCTTCGTCTTATGCTAGCGGGAAGCACAGATACGCAGTATTTT. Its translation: CASSHLRLMLAGSTDTQYF.

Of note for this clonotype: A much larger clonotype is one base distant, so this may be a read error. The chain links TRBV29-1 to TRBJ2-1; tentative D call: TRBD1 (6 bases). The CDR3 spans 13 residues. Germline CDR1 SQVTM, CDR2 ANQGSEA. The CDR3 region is CSLAPQGDNKQFF. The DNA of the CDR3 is TGCAGCCTCGCGCCCCAAGGGGACAATAAGCAGTTCTTC.

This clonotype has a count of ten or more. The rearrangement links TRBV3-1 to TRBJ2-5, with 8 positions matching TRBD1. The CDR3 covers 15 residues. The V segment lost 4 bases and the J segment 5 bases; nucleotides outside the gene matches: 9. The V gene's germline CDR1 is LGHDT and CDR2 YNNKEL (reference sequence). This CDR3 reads CASSPGPGGKETQYF. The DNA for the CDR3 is TGTGCCAGCAGCCCCGGGCCAGGGGGCAAGGAGACCCAGTACTTC.

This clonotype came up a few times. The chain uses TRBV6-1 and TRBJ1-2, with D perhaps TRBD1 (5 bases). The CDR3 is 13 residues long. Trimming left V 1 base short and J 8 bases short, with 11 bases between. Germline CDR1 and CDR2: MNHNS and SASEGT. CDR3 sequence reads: CASSEEAGQGYTF. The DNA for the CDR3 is TGTGCCAGCAGTGAAGAAGCAGGGCAAGGCTACACCTTC.

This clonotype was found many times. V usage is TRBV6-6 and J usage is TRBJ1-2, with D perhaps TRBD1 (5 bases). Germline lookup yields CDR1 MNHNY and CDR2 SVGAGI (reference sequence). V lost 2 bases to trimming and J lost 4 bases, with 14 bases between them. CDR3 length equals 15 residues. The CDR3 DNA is TGTGCCAGCAGTTACGGAGGGGACGGGGTCTATGGCTACACCTTC. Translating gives CASSYGGDGVYGYTF.

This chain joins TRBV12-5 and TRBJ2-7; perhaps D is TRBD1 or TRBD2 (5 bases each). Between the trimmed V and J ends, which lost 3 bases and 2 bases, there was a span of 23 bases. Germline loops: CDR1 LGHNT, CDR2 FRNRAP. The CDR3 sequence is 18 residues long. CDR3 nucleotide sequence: TGTGCTAGTGGTTTCAGCCTTGGTTCTGTGGGGACCACCTACGAGCAGTACTTC. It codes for CASGFSLGSVGTTYEQYF.

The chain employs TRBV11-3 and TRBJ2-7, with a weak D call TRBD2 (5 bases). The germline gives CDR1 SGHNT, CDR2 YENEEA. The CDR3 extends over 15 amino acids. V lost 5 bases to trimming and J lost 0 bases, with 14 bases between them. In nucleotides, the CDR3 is TGTGCCAGCAGCCCGAAACGGAGGAGCTCCTACGAGCAGTACTTC. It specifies CASSPKRRSSYEQYF.

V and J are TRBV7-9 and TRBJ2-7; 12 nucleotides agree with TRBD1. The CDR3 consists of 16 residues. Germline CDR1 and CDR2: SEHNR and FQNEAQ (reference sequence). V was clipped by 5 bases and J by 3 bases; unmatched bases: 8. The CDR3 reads CASSPAGTGGLYEQYF. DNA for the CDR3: TGTGCCAGCAGCCCCGCCGGGACAGGGGGCCTCTACGAGCAGTACTTC.